This is a list of T cell receptor beta chains from one sample in a study of cytomegalovirus exposure and HLA in healthy donors. Libraries were prepared by immunoSEQ multiplex PCR; TCRdb keeps only in-frame clonotypes and omits some of them. The sample holds about 94,000 clones, around 80% seen once. What was sequenced was PBMCs. These receptors all come from a woman in her sixties or seventies in good health and CMV-seronegative. Each CDR3 is given with its conserved first and last residue. A D gene is named only where the DNA matches it firmly. Only part of the rows carry a size: once, few, many, or a class if the clone is expanded.

V gene: TRBV4-3; clone size: .; J gene: TRBJ2-2; D gene: .; CDR3 DNA: TGCGCCAGCAGCCCCACGCAGCAGGTCCCCGGGGAGCTGTTTTTT; CDR3 protein: CASSPTQQVPGELFF
V gene: TRBV6-5; clone size: once; J gene: TRBJ2-3; D gene: .; CDR3 DNA: TGTGCCAGCAGTGGGGGACTGAGCACAGATACGCAGTATTTT; CDR3 protein: CASSGGLSTDTQYF
V gene: TRBV28; clone size: .; J gene: TRBJ2-7; D gene: TRBD2; CDR3 DNA: TGTGCCAGCAGTTTATCCCTCGGGGGGGCCGAGCAGTACTTC; CDR3 protein: CASSLSLGGAEQYF
V gene: TRBV5-1; clone size: .; J gene: TRBJ2-5; D gene: .; CDR3 DNA: TGCGCCAGCACCCCAGACGCGGCAGAGACCCAGTACTTC; CDR3 protein: CASTPDAAETQYF
V gene: TRBV6-1; clone size: .; J gene: TRBJ2-4; D gene: .; CDR3 DNA: TGTGCCAGCAGACGGAGGGAGGTGGAAAACATTCAGTACTTC; CDR3 protein: CASRRREVENIQYF
V gene: TRBV6-5; clone size: .; J gene: TRBJ1-2; D gene: .; CDR3 DNA: TGTGCCAGCAGTTACGGAGGGTCTGACTATGGCTACACCTTC; CDR3 protein: CASSYGGSDYGYTF
V gene: TRBV9; clone size: .; J gene: TRBJ1-1; D gene: TRBD1; CDR3 DNA: TGTGCCAGCAGCCCAGGGGACAGGAACACTGAAGCTTTCTTT; CDR3 protein: CASSPGDRNTEAFF
V gene: TRBV7-2; clone size: few; J gene: TRBJ2-1; D gene: .; CDR3 DNA: TGTGCCAGCAGCCCAGCCGGGGTAACCTACAATGAGCAGTTCTTC; CDR3 protein: CASSPAGVTYNEQFF
V gene: TRBV6-4; clone size: .; J gene: TRBJ2-3; D gene: .; CDR3 DNA: TGTGCCAGCAGTGACTCGGGTCTACCCGGGGATACGCAGTATTTT; CDR3 protein: CASSDSGLPGDTQYF
V gene: TRBV5-6; clone size: .; J gene: TRBJ2-3; D gene: .; CDR3 DNA: TGTGCCAGCAGGCTGGGATTGGGAGTCCGCGCAGATACGCAGTATTTT; CDR3 protein: CASRLGLGVRADTQYF
V gene: TRBV19; clone size: .; J gene: TRBJ2-1; D gene: .; CDR3 DNA: TGTGCCAGTAGTGACACGTACAATGAGCAGTTCTTC; CDR3 protein: CASSDTYNEQFF
V gene: TRBV27; clone size: few; J gene: TRBJ1-5; D gene: .; CDR3 DNA: TGTGCCAGCAGAGGGAGAAGCAATCAGCCCCAGCATTTT; CDR3 protein: CASRGRSNQPQHF
V gene: TRBV18; clone size: .; J gene: TRBJ2-7; D gene: TRBD2; CDR3 DNA: TGTGCCAGCTCACCACAGCCGGGACTAGGGTACGAGCAGTACTTC; CDR3 protein: CASSPQPGLGYEQYF
V gene: TRBV19; clone size: .; J gene: TRBJ1-2; D gene: TRBD1; CDR3 DNA: TGTGCCAGTTACTCGACAGGGTATGATCATGGCTACACCTTC; CDR3 protein: CASYSTGYDHGYTF
V gene: TRBV6-6; clone size: .; J gene: TRBJ1-1; D gene: .; CDR3 DNA: TGTGCCAGCAGTGACCTGGGGGCCCTTAACACTGAAGCTTTCTTT; CDR3 protein: CASSDLGALNTEAFF
V gene: TRBV6-1; clone size: .; J gene: TRBJ2-7; D gene: TRBD1; CDR3 DNA: TGTGCCAGCAGTGCTCCGGGACAGGGGGACTACGAGCAGTACTTC; CDR3 protein: CASSAPGQGDYEQYF
V gene: TRBV5-6; clone size: .; J gene: TRBJ1-2; D gene: TRBD1; CDR3 DNA: TGTGCCAGCAGCTGGGGACAGGCCGTTAACTATGGCTACACCTTC; CDR3 protein: CASSWGQAVNYGYTF
V gene: TRBV29-1; clone size: .; J gene: TRBJ1-1; D gene: .; CDR3 DNA: TGCAGCGTTGACTCTACTCTCGAAGCTTTCTTT; CDR3 protein: CSVDSTLEAFF
V gene: TRBV10-2; clone size: .; J gene: TRBJ1-1; D gene: .; CDR3 DNA: TGCGCCAGCAGTGACAGGCCGAGCACTGAAGCTTTCTTT; CDR3 protein: CASSDRPSTEAFF
V gene: TRBV30; clone size: .; J gene: TRBJ2-3; D gene: .; CDR3 DNA: TGTGCCTGGAGTGTTCTAACAGATACGCAGTATTTT; CDR3 protein: CAWSVLTDTQYF
V gene: TRBV27; clone size: .; J gene: TRBJ1-1; D gene: .; CDR3 DNA: TGTGCCAGCAGGAGGGAAGGGTACACTGAAGCTTTCTTT; CDR3 protein: CASRREGYTEAFF
V gene: TRBV6-5; clone size: few; J gene: TRBJ2-2; D gene: TRBD1; CDR3 DNA: TGTGCCAGCAGGCGGACAGGGGGCACCGGGGAGCTGTTTTTT; CDR3 protein: CASRRTGGTGELFF
V gene: TRBV5-6; clone size: .; J gene: TRBJ1-5; D gene: TRBD1; CDR3 DNA: TGTGCCAGCAGCTTGGGATTAACAGGGGGAGGCAATCAGCCCCAGCATTTT; CDR3 protein: CASSLGLTGGGNQPQHF
V gene: TRBV6-1; clone size: .; J gene: TRBJ1-1; D gene: TRBD1; CDR3 DNA: TGTGCCAGCAGTGATCGACAGGGAGTGAACACTGAAGCTTTCTTT; CDR3 protein: CASSDRQGVNTEAFF
V gene: TRBV6-9; clone size: .; J gene: TRBJ2-7; D gene: TRBD2; CDR3 DNA: TGTGCCAGCAGTTATTCTTTTCGGGGGGGAGCCTACGAGCAGTACTTC; CDR3 protein: CASSYSFRGGAYEQYF
V gene: TRBV2; clone size: .; J gene: TRBJ1-1; D gene: TRBD1; CDR3 DNA: TGTGCCAGCACTAGACAGGGTACAATTCTACTGAACACTGAAGCTTTCTTT; CDR3 protein: CASTRQGTILLNTEAFF
V gene: TRBV14; clone size: .; J gene: TRBJ2-7; D gene: .; CDR3 DNA: TGTGCCAGCAGCCAACAACAGGGATTTGGCGAGCAGTACTTC; CDR3 protein: CASSQQQGFGEQYF
V gene: TRBV15; clone size: .; J gene: TRBJ2-5; D gene: TRBD1; CDR3 DNA: TGTGCCACCAGCGTTGACAGGGCACAGGGAGAGACCCAGTACTTC; CDR3 protein: CATSVDRAQGETQYF
V gene: TRBV28; clone size: .; J gene: TRBJ1-1; D gene: .; CDR3 DNA: TGTGCCAGCAGTTTGAGGTCTAACACTGAAGCTTTCTTT; CDR3 protein: CASSLRSNTEAFF
V gene: TRBV18; clone size: .; J gene: TRBJ1-2; D gene: .; CDR3 DNA: TGTGCCAGCTCACCAGTCAGTGATAACTATGGCTACACCTTC; CDR3 protein: CASSPVSDNYGYTF
V gene: TRBV7-9; clone size: .; J gene: TRBJ2-7; D gene: .; CDR3 DNA: TGTGCCAGCAGCTTATCTGCAGGGGCCCCCTACGAGCAGTACTTC; CDR3 protein: CASSLSAGAPYEQYF
V gene: TRBV6-5; clone size: .; J gene: TRBJ2-5; D gene: TRBD1; CDR3 DNA: TGTGCCAGCAGTGAGACGACAGGGTGGGAGACCCAGTACTTC; CDR3 protein: CASSETTGWETQYF
V gene: TRBV7-9; clone size: .; J gene: TRBJ1-1; D gene: .; CDR3 DNA: TGTGCCAGCAGCCTCTTGGACAGGAACACTGAAGCTTTCTTT; CDR3 protein: CASSLLDRNTEAFF
V gene: TRBV6-1; clone size: .; J gene: TRBJ1-1; D gene: .; CDR3 DNA: TGTGCCAGCAGTGAGCTCAGGGTTGGGGCTGAAGCTTTCTTT; CDR3 protein: CASSELRVGAEAFF
V gene: TRBV4-2; clone size: few; J gene: TRBJ2-7; D gene: .; CDR3 DNA: TGTGCCAGCAGCCTCAGTTTTAGCGGAGCGACCTACGAGCAGTACTTC; CDR3 protein: CASSLSFSGATYEQYF
V gene: TRBV6-5; clone size: .; J gene: TRBJ1-1; D gene: TRBD1; CDR3 DNA: TGTGCCAGCAGTCCCCAGGGGGACACTGAAGCTTTCTTT; CDR3 protein: CASSPQGDTEAFF
V gene: TRBV19; clone size: .; J gene: TRBJ2-7; D gene: TRBD2; CDR3 DNA: TGTGCCAGTAGTATGGTGGCCGTGACTAGCGCCGACTACGAGCAGTACTTC; CDR3 protein: CASSMVAVTSADYEQYF
V gene: TRBV19; clone size: few; J gene: TRBJ1-4; D gene: .; CDR3 DNA: TGTGCCAGTAGTTTAAAGCGTGCAACTAATGAAAAACTGTTTTTT; CDR3 protein: CASSLKRATNEKLFF